This T cell receptor beta chain was profiled in a study of blood T cell repertoires in COVID-19. Study as a whole: The samples span acute and convalescent COVID-19 from the United States, Italy and Spain.

CDR1 SGDLS and CDR2 YYNGEE come from the germline V gene. The germline V and J ends were trimmed by 0 bases and 0 bases, with 11 bases remaining between them. CDR3 length equals 16 residues. This table comes from immunoSEQ multiplex PCR, and its TCRdb copy is limited to in-frame clones, with some not included. Among hundreds of thousands of clones, about 89% were seen once, and the ten largest hold 1.5%. This receptor was identified in a woman aged 40 to 50 who had recovered from COVID-19. Sequencing was performed on peripheral blood. J is TRBJ2-3 and V is TRBV9; D perhaps matches TRBD2 (6 bases). The CDR3 spells CASSVEVGLSTDTQYF. CDR3 bases: TGTGCCAGCAGCGTAGAGGTGGGACTGAGCACAGATACGCAGTATTTT.